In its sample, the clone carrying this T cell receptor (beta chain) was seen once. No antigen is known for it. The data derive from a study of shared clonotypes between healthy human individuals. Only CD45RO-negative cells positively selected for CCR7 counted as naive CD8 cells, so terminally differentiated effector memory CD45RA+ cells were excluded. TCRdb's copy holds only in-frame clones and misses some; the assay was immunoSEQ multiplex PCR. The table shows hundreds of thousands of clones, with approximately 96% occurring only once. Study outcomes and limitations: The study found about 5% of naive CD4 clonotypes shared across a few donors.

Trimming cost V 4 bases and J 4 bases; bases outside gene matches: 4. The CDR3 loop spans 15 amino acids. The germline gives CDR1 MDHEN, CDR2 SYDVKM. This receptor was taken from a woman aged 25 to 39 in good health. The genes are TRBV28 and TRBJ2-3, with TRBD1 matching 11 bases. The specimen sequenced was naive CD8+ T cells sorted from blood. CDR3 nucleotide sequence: TGTGCCAGCAGTTCCAGGACAGGGGGCGCAGATACGCAGTATTTT. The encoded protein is CASSSRTGGADTQYF.